This TCR beta chain was profiled in a study of CD39 and CD103 CD8 tumor-infiltrating T cells. Assay used: immunoSEQ multiplex PCR; TCRdb lists only in-frame clones, some missing. This sample carries about 4,600 clones, around 66% of them seen once, and the ten largest clones take 12%. This CDR3 has 14 amino acids. V was shortened by 0 bases and J by 7 bases, with 12 bases between the two germline ends. In germline, CDR1 is ENHRY, CDR2 SYGVKD. The chain recombines TRBV10-3 with TRBJ1-1, with D hard to call. Source material: CD8+ T cells sorted from blood. Subset here: total memory CD8 T cells (CD45RA-CCR7+/-) from blood or uninvolved lymph node. The receptor was derived from a human donor with head and neck squamous cell carcinoma. The CDR3 is CAISESDPDNEAFF. The CDR3 DNA is TGTGCCATCAGTGAGTCGGATCCCGACAATGAAGCTTTCTTT.